The T cell receptor beta chain described here comes from a study of neurological immune-mediated disorders. Study conclusions and caveats: The expanded clones of different subjects shared no CDR3 amino acid sequences (suggesting private repertoires in all groups).

As to time point: longitudinal time-point 2. From the 5' RACE reads, TCRdb called clonotypes with MiXCR, one entry per CDR3 protein. The sample consists of around 50,000 distinct CDR3 sequences, about an eighth of them appearing once. For this clonotype: Antigen: not known.

The CDR3 has 14 amino acids. Between the trimmed V and J ends, which lost 3 bases and 8 bases, there was a span of 13 bases. Germline assignment: CDR1 SGHAT and CDR2 FQNNGV. The gene calls are TRBV11-2 and TRBJ1-4; the D gene is possibly TRBD1 (5 bases). The source material was PBMCs. This TCR was sampled from a male donor with HTLV-1-associated myelopathy (HAM/TSP). CDR3 bases: TGTGCCAGCAGCTTGGAAGGGGTAGAAGAAAAACTGTTTTTT. Protein product: CASSLEGVEEKLFF.